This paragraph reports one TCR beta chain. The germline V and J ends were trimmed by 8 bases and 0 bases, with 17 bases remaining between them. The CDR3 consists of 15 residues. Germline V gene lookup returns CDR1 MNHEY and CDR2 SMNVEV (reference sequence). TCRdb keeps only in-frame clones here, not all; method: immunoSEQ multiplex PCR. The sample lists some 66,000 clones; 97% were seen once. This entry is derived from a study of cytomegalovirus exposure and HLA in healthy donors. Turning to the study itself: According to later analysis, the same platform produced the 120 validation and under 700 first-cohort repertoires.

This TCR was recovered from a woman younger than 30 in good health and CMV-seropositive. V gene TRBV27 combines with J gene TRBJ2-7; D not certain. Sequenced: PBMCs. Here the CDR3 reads CASQTTLYSSYEQYF. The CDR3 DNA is TGTGCCAGCCAAACCACACTCTACAGCTCCTACGAGCAGTACTTC.